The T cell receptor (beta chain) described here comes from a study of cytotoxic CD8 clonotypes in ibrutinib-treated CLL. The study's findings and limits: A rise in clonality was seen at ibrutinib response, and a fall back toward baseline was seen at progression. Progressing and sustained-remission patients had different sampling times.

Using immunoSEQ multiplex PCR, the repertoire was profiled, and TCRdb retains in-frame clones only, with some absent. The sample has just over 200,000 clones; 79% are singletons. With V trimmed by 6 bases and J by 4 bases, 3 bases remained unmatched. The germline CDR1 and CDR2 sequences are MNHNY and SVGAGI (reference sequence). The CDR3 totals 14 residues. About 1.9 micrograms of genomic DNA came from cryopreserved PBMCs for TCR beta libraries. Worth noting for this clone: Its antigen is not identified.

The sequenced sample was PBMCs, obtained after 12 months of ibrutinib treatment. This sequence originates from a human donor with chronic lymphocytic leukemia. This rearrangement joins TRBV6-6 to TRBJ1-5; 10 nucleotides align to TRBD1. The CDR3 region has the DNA TGTGCCAGCAGAGAGGACAGGGGGAATCAGCCCCAGCATTTT. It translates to CASREDRGNQPQHF.